This T cell receptor beta chain was found in a study of shared clonotypes between healthy human individuals. Germline CDR1 reads GTSNPN; CDR2 reads SVGIG (reference sequence). The ends were cut back, 5 bases at V and 7 bases at J, with 11 bases in the middle. The length of the CDR3 is 11 residues. This clone turned up a few times. The method was immunoSEQ multiplex PCR; TCRdb's version includes in-frame clones alone and lacks a portion of them. The table lists under 150,000 clones, around 66% of them singletons. The TCR was taken from a woman aged 25 to 39 in good health. The chain carries TRBV30 and TRBJ1-2, with a possible D match to TRBD1 (5 bases). What was sequenced was memory CD8+ T cells sorted from blood. Subset reported: CD45RO+ cells pooled with CCR7-negative TemRA cells. The DNA for the CDR3 is TGTGCCTGGCAGGGCGAAGGTGGCTACACCTTC. Its translation is CAWQGEGGYTF.